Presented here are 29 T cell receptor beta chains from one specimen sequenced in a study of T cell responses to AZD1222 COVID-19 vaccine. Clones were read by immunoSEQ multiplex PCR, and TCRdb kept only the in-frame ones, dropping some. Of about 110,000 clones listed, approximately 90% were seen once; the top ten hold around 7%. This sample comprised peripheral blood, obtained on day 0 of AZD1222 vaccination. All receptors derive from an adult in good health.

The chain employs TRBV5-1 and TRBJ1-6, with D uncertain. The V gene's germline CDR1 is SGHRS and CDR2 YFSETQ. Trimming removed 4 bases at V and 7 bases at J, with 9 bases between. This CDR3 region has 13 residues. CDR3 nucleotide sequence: TGCGCCAGCAGCCCGGAGGGAAATTCACCCCTCCACTTT. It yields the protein CASSPEGNSPLHF.

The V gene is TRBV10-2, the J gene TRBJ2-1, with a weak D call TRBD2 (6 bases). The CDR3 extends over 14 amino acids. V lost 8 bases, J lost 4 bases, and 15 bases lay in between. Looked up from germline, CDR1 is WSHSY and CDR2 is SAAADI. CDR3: CASSSATTYNEQFF. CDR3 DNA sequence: TGCGCCAGCTCTAGCGCTACTACATACAATGAGCAGTTCTTC.

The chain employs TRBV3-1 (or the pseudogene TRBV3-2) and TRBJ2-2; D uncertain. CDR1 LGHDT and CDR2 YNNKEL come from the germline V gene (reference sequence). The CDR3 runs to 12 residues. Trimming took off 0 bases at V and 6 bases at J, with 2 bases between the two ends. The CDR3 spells CASSQDAGELFF. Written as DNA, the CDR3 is TGTGCCAGCAGCCAAGATGCCGGGGAGCTGTTTTTT.

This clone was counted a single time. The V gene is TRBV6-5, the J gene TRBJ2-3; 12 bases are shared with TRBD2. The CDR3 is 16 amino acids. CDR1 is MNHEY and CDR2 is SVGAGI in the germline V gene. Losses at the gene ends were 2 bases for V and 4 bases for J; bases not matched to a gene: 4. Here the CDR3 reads CASSYRLAGEADTQYF. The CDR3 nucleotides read TGTGCCAGCAGTTACAGACTAGCGGGGGAGGCAGATACGCAGTATTTT.

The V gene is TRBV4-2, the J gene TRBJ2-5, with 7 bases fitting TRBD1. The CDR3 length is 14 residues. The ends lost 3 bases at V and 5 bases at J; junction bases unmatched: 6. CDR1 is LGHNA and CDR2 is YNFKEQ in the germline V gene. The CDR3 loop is CASSQDTGAETQYF. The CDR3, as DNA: TGTGCCAGCAGCCAGGACACAGGGGCCGAGACCCAGTACTTC.

CDR3 sequence (DNA): TGTGCCAGCAGCCAAGATCAGTCGGGCCAGGGAATGGGGACCCAGTACTTC. Its protein is CASSQDQSGQGMGTQYF. The chain uses TRBV3-1 (or the pseudogene TRBV3-2) and TRBJ2-5, with D possibly being TRBD1 (5 bases). The CDR3 covers 17 residues. The V gene's germline CDR1 is LGHDT and CDR2 YNNKEL (reference sequence). V was cut by 0 bases and J by 7 bases, with 21 bases left in between.

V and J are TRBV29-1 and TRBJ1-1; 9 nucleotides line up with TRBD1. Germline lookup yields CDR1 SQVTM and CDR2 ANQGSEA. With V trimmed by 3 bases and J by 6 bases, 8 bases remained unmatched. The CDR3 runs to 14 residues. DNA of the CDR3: TGCAGCGTTGAGGATCGGGACAGGGCCCCTGAAGCTTTCTTT. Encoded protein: CSVEDRDRAPEAFF.

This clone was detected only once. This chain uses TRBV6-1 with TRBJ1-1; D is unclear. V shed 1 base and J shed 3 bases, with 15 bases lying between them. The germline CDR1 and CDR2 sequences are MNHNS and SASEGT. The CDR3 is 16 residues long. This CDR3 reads CASSEVTVWGYTEAFF. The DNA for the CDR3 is TGTGCCAGCAGTGAAGTCACGGTCTGGGGATACACTGAAGCTTTCTTT.

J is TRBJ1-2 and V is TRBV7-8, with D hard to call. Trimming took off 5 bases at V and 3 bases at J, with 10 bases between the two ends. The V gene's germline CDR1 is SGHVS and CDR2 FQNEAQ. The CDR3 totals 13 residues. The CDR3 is CASSPQPDYGYTF. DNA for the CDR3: TGTGCCAGCAGCCCCCAGCCGGACTATGGCTACACCTTC. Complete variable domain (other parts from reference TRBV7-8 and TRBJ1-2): GAGVSQSPRYKVAKRGQDVALRCDPISGHVSLFWYQQALGQGPEFLTYFQNEAQLDKSGLPSDRFFAERPEGSVSTLKIQRTQQEDSAVYLCASSPQPDYGYTFGSGTRLTVV.

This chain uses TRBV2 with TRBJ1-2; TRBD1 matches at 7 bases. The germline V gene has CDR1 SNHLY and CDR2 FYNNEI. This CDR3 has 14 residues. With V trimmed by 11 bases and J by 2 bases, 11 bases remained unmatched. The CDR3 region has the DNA TGTGCCGGAGGGACAGCAACAAACAACTATGGCTACACCTTC. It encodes CAGGTATNNYGYTF.

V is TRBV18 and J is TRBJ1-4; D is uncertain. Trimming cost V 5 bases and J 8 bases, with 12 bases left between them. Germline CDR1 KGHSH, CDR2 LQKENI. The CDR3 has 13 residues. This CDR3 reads CASSATEEEKLFF. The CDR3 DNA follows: TGTGCCAGCTCAGCTACTGAGGAAGAAAAACTGTTTTTT.

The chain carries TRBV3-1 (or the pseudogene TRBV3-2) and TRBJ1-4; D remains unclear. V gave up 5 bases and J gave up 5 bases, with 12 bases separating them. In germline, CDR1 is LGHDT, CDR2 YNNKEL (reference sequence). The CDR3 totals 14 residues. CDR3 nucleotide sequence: TGTGCCAGCAGCTTATGGGAGAAAAATGAAAAACTGTTTTTT. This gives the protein CASSLWEKNEKLFF.

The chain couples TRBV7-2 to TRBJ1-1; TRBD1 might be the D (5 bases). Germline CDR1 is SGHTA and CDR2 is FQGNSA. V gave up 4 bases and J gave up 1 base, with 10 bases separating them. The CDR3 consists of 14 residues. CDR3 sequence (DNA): TGTGCCAGCAGCTACATGACAGCGAACACTGAAGCTTTCTTT. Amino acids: CASSYMTANTEAFF.

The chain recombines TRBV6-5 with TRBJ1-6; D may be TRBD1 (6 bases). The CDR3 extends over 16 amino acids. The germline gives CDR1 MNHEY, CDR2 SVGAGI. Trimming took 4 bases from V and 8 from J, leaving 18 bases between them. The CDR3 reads CASSFRPYREDSPLHF. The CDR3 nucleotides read TGTGCCAGCAGTTTCCGACCCTACAGGGAGGATTCACCCCTCCACTTT.

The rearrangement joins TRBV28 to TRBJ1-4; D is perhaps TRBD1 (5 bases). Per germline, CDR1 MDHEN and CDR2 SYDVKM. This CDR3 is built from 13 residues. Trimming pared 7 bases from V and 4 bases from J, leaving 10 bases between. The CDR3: CASTDDSNEKLFF. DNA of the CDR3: TGTGCCAGCACCGACGACAGTAATGAAAAACTGTTTTTT.

DNA of the CDR3: TGTGCCAGCAGCGAGGACAGGGCAAGGGCTGAAGCTTTCTTT. It codes for CASSEDRARAEAFF. V gene TRBV28 combines with J gene TRBJ1-1, with TRBD1 matching over 8 bases. After removal of 6 bases from V and 6 bases from J, the junction contained 9 bases not matched to a gene. Germline CDR1 is MDHEN and CDR2 is SYDVKM. The CDR3 length is 14 residues. Filled out from reference TRBV28 and TRBJ1-1, the complete variable domain reads DVKVTQSSRYLVKRTGEKVFLECVQDMDHENMFWYRQDPGLGLRLIYFSYDVKMKEKGDIPEGYSVSREKKERFSLILESASTNQTSMYLCASSEDRARAEAFFGQGTRLTVV.

CDR3 sequence (DNA): TGTGCCAGCAGCGACATCGTTTTTACCGTCACTAACTATGGCTACACCTTC. Its protein is CASSDIVFTVTNYGYTF. The J gene is TRBJ1-2, the V gene TRBV7-8; D unresolved. This CDR3 comprises 17 residues. V was cut by 5 bases and J by 0 bases, with 19 bases left in between. Germline-derived CDR1 and CDR2 are SGHVS and FQNEAQ. Full variable domain (missing parts from reference TRBV7-8 and TRBJ1-2): GAGVSQSPRYKVAKRGQDVALRCDPISGHVSLFWYQQALGQGPEFLTYFQNEAQLDKSGLPSDRFFAERPEGSVSTLKIQRTQQEDSAVYLCASSDIVFTVTNYGYTFGSGTRLTVV.

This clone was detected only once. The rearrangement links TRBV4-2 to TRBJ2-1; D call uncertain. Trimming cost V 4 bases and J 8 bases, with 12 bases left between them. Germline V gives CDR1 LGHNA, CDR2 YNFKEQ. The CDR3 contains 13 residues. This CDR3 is CASSPPSPYEQFF. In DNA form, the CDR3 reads TGTGCCAGCAGCCCCCCTTCCCCCTATGAGCAGTTCTTC.

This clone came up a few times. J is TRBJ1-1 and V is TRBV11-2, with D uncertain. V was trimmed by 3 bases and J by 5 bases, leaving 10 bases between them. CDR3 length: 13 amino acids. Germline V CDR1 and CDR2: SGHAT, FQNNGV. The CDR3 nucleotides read TGTGCCAGCAGCTTCGTTCGGAGGACTGAAGCTTTCTTT. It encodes CASSFVRRTEAFF.

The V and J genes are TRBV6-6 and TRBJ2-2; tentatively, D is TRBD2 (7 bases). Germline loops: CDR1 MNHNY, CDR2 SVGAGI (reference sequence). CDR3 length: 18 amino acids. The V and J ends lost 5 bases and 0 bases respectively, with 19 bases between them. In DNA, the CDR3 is TGTGCCAGCAGTCCCCTCACGGGGGGCGAGTCGAACACCGGGGAGCTGTTTTTT. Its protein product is CASSPLTGGESNTGELFF.

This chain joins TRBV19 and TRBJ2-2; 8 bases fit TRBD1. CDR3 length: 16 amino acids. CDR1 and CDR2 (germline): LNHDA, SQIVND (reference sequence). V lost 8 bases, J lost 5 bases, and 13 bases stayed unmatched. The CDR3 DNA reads TGTGCCAGTGGGCAGGGGCAGGGGGCCGGGACCGGGGAGCTGTTTTTT. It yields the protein CASGQGQGAGTGELFF.

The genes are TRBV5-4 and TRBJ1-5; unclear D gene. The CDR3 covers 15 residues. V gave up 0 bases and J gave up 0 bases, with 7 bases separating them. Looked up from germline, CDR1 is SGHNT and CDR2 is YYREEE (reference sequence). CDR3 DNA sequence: TGTGCCAGCAGCTTGGCCCCCCATAGCAATCAGCCCCAGCATTTT. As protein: CASSLAPHSNQPQHF.

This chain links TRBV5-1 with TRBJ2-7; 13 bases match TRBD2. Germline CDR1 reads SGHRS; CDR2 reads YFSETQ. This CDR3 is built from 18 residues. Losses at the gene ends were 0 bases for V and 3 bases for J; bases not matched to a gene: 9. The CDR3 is CASSLGTSGRVGIYEQYF. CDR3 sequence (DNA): TGCGCCAGCAGCTTGGGGACTAGCGGGAGAGTGGGAATCTACGAGCAGTACTTC.

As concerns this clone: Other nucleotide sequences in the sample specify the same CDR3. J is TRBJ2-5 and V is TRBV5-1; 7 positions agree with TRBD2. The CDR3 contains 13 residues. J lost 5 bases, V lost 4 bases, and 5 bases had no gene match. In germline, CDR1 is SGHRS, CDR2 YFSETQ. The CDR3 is CASSLAGGETQYF. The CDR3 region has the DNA TGCGCCAGCAGCCTGGCCGGGGGGGAGACCCAGTACTTC.

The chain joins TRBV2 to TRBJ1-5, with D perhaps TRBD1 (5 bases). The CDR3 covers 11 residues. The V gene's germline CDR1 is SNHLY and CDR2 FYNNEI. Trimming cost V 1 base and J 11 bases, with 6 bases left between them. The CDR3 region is CASSEEGSQHF. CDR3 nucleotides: TGTGCCAGCAGTGAAGAGGGGTCCCAGCATTTT.

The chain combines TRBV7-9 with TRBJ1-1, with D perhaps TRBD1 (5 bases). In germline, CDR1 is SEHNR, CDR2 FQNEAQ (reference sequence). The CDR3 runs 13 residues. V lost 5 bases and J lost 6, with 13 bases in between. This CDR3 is CASSRRDGSEAFF. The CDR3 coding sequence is TGTGCCAGCAGCCGACGGGACGGCTCTGAAGCTTTCTTT.

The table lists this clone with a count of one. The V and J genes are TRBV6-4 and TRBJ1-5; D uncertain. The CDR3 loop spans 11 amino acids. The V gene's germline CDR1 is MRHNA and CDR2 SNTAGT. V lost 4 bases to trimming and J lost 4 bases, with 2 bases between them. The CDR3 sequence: CASSGNQPQHF. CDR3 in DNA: TGTGCCAGCAGTGGGAATCAGCCCCAGCATTTT.

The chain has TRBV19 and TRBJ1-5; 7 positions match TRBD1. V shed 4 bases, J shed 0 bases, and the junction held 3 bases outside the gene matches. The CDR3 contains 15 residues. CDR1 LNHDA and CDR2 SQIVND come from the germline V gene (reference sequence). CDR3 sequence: CASSTDRYSNQPQHF. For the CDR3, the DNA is TGTGCCAGTAGTACGGACAGGTATAGCAATCAGCCCCAGCATTTT.

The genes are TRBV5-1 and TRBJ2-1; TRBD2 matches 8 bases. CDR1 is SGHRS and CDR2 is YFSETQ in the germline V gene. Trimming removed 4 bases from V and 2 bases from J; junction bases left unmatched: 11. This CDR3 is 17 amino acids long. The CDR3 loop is CASSPAGVAGTYNEQFF. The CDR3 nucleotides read TGCGCCAGCAGCCCGGCGGGAGTAGCGGGGACCTACAATGAGCAGTTCTTC.